This T cell receptor beta chain was sequenced in a study of CD8 T cells in ankylosing spondylitis. This clonotype occurred many times. One entry per CDR3 protein results from TCRdb running MiXCR on the 5' RACE reads. The sample has roughly 250,000 distinct CDR3 sequences; about 10% are singletons. This clonotype was obtained from a male donor with ankylosing spondylitis or in good health (not recorded which). The sequenced sample consisted of blood, either unsorted or a sorted T cell fraction (not recorded which).

The CDR3 DNA reads as TGCGCCAGCAGCCTGGAACCGGGCCGACCGGGCGAGCAGTACTTC. It encodes CASSLEPGRPGEQYF. This chain connects TRBV5-1 to TRBJ2-7; D is unresolved. With 4 bases removed from V and 6 bases from J, the gap between germline ends came to 20 bases. The CDR3 consists of 15 residues. The V gene's germline CDR1 is SGHRS and CDR2 YFSETQ.